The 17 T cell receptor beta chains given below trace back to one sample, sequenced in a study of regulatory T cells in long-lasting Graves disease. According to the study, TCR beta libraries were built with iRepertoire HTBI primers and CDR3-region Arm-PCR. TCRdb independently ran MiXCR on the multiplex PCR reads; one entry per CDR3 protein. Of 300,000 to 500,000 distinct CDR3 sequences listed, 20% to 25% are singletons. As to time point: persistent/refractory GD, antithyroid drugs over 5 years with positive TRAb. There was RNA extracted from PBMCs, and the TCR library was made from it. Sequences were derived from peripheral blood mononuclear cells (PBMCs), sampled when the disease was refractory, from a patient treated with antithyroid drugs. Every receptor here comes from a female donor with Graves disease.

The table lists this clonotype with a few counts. The CDR3 DNA sequence: TGTGCCAGCAGCTTCCTGACAGAGGGCATCTCTGAAGCTTTCTTT. Encoded protein: CASSFLTEGISEAFF. The chain couples TRBV7-9 to TRBJ1-1; D may be TRBD1 (5 bases). V lost 3 bases to trimming and J lost 6 bases, with 17 bases between them. Germline values: CDR1 SEHNR, CDR2 FQNEAQ (reference sequence). The CDR3 is 15 residues long.

CDR3 DNA: TGTGCCAGCATCCCGGGACTAGCGGGAGGCACACAAGAGACCCAGTACTTC. It yields the protein CASIPGLAGGTQETQYF. This sequence joins TRBV6-2 or TRBV6-3 and TRBJ2-5; 15 nucleotides match TRBD2. After removal of 7 bases from V and 2 bases from J, the junction contained 8 bases not matched to a gene. Germline assignment: CDR1 MNHEY and CDR2 SVGEGT. The CDR3 length is 17 residues.

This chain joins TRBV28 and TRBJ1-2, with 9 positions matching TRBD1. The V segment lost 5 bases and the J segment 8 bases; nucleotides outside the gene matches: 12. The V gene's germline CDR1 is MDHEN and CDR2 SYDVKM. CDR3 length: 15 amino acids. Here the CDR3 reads CASSPRDRVYGGYTF. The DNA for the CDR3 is TGTGCCAGCAGTCCCCGGGACAGGGTCTATGGGGGCTACACCTTC.

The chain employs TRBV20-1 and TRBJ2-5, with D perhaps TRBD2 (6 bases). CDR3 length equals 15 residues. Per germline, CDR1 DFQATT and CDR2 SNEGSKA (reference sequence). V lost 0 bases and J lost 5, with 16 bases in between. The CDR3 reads CSARDYWASEETQYF. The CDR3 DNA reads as TGCAGTGCTAGAGATTATTGGGCTAGCGAGGAGACCCAGTACTTC.

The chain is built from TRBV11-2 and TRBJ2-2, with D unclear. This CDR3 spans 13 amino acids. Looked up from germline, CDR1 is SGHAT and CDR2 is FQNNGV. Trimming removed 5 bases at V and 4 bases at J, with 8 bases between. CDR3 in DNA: TGTGCCAGCAGCCAAATTCGCACCGGGGAGCTGTTTTTT. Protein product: CASSQIRTGELFF. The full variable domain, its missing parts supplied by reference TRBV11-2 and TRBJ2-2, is EAGVAQSPRYKIIEKRQSVAFWCNPISGHATLYWYQQILGQGPKLLIQFQNNGVVDDSQLPKDRFSAERLKGVDSTLKIQPAKLEDSAVYLCASSQIRTGELFFGEGSRLTVL.

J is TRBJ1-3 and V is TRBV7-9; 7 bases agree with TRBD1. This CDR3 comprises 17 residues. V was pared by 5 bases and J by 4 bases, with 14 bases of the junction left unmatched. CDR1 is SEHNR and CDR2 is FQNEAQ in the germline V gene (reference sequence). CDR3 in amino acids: CASSASFIRDRGNTIYF. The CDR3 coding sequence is TGTGCCAGCAGCGCCTCGTTTATCCGGGACAGAGGAAACACCATATATTTT. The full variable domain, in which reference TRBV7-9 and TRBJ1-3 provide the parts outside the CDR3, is DTGVSQNPRHKITKRGQNVTFRCDPISEHNRLYWYRQTLGQGPEFLTYFQNEAQLEKSRLLSDRFSAERPKGSFSTLEIQRTEQGDSAMYLCASSASFIRDRGNTIYFGEGSWLTVV.

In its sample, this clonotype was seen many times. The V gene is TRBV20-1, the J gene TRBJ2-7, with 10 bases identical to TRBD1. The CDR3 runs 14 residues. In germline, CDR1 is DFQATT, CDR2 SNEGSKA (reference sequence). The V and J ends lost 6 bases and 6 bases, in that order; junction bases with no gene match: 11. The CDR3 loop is CSAPGQGSDGEQYF. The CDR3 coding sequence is TGCAGTGCGCCGGGACAGGGGTCAGACGGCGAGCAGTACTTC.

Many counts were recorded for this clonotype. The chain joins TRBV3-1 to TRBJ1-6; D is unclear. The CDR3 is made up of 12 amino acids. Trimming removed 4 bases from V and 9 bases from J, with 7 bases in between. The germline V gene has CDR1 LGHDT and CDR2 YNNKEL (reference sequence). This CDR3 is CASSLSSSPLHF. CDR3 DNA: TGTGCCAGCAGCCTGTCCAGTTCACCCCTCCACTTT. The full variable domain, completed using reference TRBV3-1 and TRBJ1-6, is DTAVSQTPKYLVTQMGNDKSIKCEQNLGHDTMYWYKQDSKKFLKIMFSYNNKELIINETVPNRFSPKSPDKAHLNLHINSLELGDSAVYFCASSLSSSPLHFGNGTRLTVT.

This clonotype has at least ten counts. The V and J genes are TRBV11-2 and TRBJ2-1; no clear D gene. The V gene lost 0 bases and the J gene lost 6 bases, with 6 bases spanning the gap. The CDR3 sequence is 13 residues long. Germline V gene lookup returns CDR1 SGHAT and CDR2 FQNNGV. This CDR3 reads CASSLEGPNEQFF. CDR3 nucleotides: TGTGCCAGCAGCTTAGAAGGGCCCAATGAGCAGTTCTTC.

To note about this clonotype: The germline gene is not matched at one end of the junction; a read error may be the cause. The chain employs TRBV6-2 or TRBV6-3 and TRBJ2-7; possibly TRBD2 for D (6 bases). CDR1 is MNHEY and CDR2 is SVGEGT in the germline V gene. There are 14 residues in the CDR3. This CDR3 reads CAGSSPGGTGEQYF. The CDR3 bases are TGTGCCGGCAGTTCCCCGGGCGGGACGGGGGAGCAGTACTTC.

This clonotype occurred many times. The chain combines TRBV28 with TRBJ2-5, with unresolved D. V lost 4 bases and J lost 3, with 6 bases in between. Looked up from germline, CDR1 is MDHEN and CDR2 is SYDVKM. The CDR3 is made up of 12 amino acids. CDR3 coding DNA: TGTGCCAGCAGTTCCGTCAAAGAGACCCAGTACTTC. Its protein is CASSSVKETQYF.

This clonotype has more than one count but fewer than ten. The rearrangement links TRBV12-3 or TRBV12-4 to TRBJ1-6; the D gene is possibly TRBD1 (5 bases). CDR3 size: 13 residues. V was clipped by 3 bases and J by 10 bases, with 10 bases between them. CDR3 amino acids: CASSFGGRSPLHF. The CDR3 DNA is TGTGCCAGCAGTTTTGGGGGAAGGTCACCCCTCCACTTT.

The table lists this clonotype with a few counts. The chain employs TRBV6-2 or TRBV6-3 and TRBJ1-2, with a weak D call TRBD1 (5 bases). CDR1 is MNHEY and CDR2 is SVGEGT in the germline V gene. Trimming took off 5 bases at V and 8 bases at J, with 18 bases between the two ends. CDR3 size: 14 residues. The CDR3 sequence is CASSEAKRDHGYTF. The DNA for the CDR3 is TGTGCCAGCAGTGAAGCTAAGCGGGACCACGGCTACACCTTC.

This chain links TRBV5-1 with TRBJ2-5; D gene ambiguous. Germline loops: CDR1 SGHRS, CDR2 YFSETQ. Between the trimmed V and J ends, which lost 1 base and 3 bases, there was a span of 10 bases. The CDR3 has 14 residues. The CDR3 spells CASSLFSPKETQYF. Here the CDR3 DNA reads TGCGCCAGCAGCTTGTTTTCCCCGAAAGAGACCCAGTACTTC.

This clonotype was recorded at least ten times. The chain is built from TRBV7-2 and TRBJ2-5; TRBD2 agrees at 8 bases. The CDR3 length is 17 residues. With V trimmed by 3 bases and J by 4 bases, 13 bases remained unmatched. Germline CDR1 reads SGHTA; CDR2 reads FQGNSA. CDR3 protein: CASSFPPSGRVGETQYF. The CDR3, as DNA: TGTGCCAGCAGCTTCCCCCCCAGCGGGAGAGTCGGAGAGACCCAGTACTTC.

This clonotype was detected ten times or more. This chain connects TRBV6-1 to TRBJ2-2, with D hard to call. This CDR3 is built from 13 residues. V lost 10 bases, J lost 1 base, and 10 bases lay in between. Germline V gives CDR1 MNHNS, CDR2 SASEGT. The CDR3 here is CATRTGNTGELFF. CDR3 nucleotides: TGTGCCACCAGGACGGGGAACACCGGGGAGCTGTTTTTT.

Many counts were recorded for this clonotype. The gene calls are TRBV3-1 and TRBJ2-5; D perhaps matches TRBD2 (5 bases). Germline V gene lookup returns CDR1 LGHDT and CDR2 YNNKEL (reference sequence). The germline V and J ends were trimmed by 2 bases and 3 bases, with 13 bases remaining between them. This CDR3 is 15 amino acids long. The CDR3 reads CASSQSPSREETQYF. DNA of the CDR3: TGTGCCAGCAGCCAAAGCCCTTCGCGGGAAGAGACCCAGTACTTC.